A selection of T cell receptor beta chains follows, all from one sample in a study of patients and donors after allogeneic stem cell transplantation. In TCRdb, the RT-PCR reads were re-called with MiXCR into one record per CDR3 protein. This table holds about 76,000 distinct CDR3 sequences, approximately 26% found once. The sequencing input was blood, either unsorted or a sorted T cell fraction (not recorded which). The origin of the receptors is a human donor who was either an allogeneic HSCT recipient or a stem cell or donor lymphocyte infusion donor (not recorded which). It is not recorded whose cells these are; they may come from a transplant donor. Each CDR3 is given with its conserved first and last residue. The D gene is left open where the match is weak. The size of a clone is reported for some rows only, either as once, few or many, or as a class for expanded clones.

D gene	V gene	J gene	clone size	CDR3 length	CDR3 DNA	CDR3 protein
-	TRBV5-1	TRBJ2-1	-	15	TGCGCCAGCATCCCCCCGGGACGGCCCTTCGATGAGCAGTTCTTC	CASIPPGRPFDEQFF
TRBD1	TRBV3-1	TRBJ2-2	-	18	TGTGCCAGCAGCCAAATAGGGGGCAGGGCGGCGAACACCGGGGAGCTGTTTTTT	CASSQIGGRAANTGELFF
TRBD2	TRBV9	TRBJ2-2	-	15	TGTGCCAGCAGCGTTGCGGGGGGGCCCACCGGGGAGCTGTTTTTT	CASSVAGGPTGELFF
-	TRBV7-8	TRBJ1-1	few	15	TGTGCCAGCAGCTTAGTTGGGACATTGGCGCCAGAGGCTTTCTTT	CASSLVGTLAPEAFF
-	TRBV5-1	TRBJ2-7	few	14	TGCGCCAGCAGCTTGGGTCCTAGCTCCTACGAGCAGTACTTC	CASSLGPSSYEQYF
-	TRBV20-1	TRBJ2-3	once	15	TGCAGTGCTAGAGGGGGGGGCGCTGGCCCAGATACGCAGTATTTT	CSARGGGAGPDTQYF
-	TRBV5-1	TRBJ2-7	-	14	TGCGCCAGCAGCTTGGGACCGACCGTCAACGAGCAGTACTTC	CASSLGPTVNEQYF
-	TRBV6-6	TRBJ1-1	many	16	TGTGCCAGCAGTTACGCCCTCGCAGGGGCCGGCACTGAAGCTTTCTTT	CASSYALAGAGTEAFF
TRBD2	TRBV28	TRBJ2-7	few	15	TGTGCCAGCAGTTCTGGACTAGCGGGCTCCTACGAGCAGTACTTC	CASSSGLAGSYEQYF
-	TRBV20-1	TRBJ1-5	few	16	TGCAGTGCTAGAGATCGGGGGGACCCCTCTAGTCAGCCCCAGCATTTT	CSARDRGDPSSQPQHF
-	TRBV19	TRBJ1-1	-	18	TGTGCCAGTAGTATCACCGGGGGGGAGATCCTCATGAACACTGAAGCTTTCTTT	CASSITGGEILMNTEAFF
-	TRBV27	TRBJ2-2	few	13	TGTGCCAGCCAACAGGTGGTGCCCGGGGAGCTGTTTTTT	CASQQVVPGELFF
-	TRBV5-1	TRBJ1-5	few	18	TGCGCCAGCAGCCTATGTGGAGATCACCCAGGAACGAATCAGCCCCAGCATTTT	CASSLCGDHPGTNQPQHF
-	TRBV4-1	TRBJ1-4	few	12	TGCGCCAGCAGCCTGATGGTAGAAAAACTGTTTTTT	CASSLMVEKLFF
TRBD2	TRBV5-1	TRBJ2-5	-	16	TGCGCCAGCAGCTACGGGACTAGCGGGGCGGGAGAGACCCAGTACTTC	CASSYGTSGAGETQYF
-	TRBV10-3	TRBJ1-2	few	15	TGTGCCACAATTTTCTCTACTAGCTCCCTGGATGGCTACACCTTC	CATIFSTSSLDGYTF
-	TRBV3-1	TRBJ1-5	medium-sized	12	TGTGCCAGCAGCCAAGGACCCGAGACCCAGCATTTT	CASSQGPETQHF
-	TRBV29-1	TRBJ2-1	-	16	TGCAGCGTTGAAGGGGACCCCTGGGGGGAATCTAGACTGCAGTTCTTC	CSVEGDPWGESRLQFF
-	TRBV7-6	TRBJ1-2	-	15	TGTGCCAGCAGCTTAGTACTGGTTAAGAACTATGGCTACACCTTC	CASSLVLVKNYGYTF
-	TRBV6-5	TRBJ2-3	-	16	TGTGCCAGCAGCCGGGAGCCTAGGCCGGGGTCAGATACGCAGTATTTT	CASSREPRPGSDTQYF
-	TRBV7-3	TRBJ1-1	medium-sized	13	TGTGCCAGCAGCTTACAGGGGTACACTGAAGCTTTCTTT	CASSLQGYTEAFF
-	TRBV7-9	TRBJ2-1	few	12	TGTGCCAGCAGCTTGAATAACAATGAGCAGTTCTTC	CASSLNNNEQFF
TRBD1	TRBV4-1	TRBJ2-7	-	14	TGCGCCAGCAGCCAAGAACAGGGGATCTACGAGCAGTACTTC	CASSQEQGIYEQYF
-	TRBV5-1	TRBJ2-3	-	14	TGCGCCAGCAGGGGCGGAACTAGCACAGATACGCAGTATTTT	CASRGGTSTDTQYF
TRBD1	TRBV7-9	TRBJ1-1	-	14	TGTGCCAGCAGCCAACAGGGGATTAGAACTGAAGCTTTCTTT	CASSQQGIRTEAFF
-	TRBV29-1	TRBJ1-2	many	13	TGCAGCGTTGGTCGCAGCCCTAACTATGGCTACACCTTC	CSVGRSPNYGYTF
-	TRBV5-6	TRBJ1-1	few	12	TGTGCCAGCAGCTTGGAGGTAACTGAAGCTTTCTTT	CASSLEVTEAFF
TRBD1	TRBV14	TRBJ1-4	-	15	TGTGCCAGCAGCCCCAGGACAGGACTTAATGAAAAACTGTTTTTT	CASSPRTGLNEKLFF
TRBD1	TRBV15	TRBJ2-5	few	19	TGTGCCACCAGCAAGAGCCCTCGACAGGGAGTGGAGCCCCAAGAGACCCAGTACTTC	CATSKSPRQGVEPQETQYF
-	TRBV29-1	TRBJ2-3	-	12	TGCAGCGTTGAGAGCCAGACAGATACGCAGTATTTT	CSVESQTDTQYF
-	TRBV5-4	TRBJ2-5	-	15	TGTGCCAGCAGCTTGGCCTTAGGCCTCCGAGAGACCCAGTACTTC	CASSLALGLRETQYF
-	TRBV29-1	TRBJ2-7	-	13	TGCAGCGTCGCGGTCGCACCGGGGTACGAGCAGTACTTC	CSVAVAPGYEQYF
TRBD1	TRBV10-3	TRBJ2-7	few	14	TGTGCCATCAGTCGGGACAGGGAAGGCTACGAGCAGTACTTC	CAISRDREGYEQYF
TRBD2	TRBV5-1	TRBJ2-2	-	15	TGCGCCAGCAACGAGCGGGGGGGCAGCCCCGGGGAGCTGTTTTTT	CASNERGGSPGELFF
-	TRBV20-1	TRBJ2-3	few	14	TGCAGTGCCCTAGAGGGACGGGGCACAGATACGCAGTATTTT	CSALEGRGTDTQYF
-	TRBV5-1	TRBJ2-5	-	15	TGCGCCAGCAGCTCGGGAGTTAACAGCCAAGAGACCCAGTACTTC	CASSSGVNSQETQYF
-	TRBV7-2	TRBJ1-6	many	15	TGTGCCAGCAGCTTAGCGCTCGGCAGCCTTTCACCCCTCCACTTT	CASSLALGSLSPLHF
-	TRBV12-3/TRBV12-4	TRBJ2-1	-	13	TGTGCCAGCAGTCAACAGGTTCCAGAAGGGCAGTTCTTC	CASSQQVPEGQFF
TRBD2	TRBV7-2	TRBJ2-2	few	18	TGTGCCAGCAGCCGGAAATTAGCGGGGGGCACGAACACCGGGGAGCTGTTTTTT	CASSRKLAGGTNTGELFF
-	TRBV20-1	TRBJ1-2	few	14	TGCAGTGCTAGAAGTTGGGCCACTAACTATGGCTACACCTTC	CSARSWATNYGYTF
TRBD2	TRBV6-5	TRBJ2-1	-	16	TGTGCCAGCAGCCCCCGGACTAGCCGGGGGGGCAATGAGCAGTTCTTC	CASSPRTSRGGNEQFF
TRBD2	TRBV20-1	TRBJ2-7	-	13	TGCAGTGCTCGGACTAGCGCGGCCTACGAGCAGTACTTC	CSARTSAAYEQYF
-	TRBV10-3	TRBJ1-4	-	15	TGTGCCATCAGTGAGTCACAGGCCGCTAATGAAAAACTGTTTTTT	CAISESQAANEKLFF
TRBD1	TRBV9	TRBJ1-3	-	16	TGTGCCAGCAGCCCAACACAGGGGGCGCTTGGAAACACCATATATTTT	CASSPTQGALGNTIYF